Detailed here is one T cell receptor (beta chain). The CDR3 spans 14 residues. Trimming pared 5 bases from V and 10 bases from J, leaving 15 bases between. CDR1 is WSHSY, CDR2 SAAADI, per germline. This sample was included in a study of shared clonotypes between healthy human individuals. Ten immunoSEQ deep assay plates served to sequence unsorted PBMC DNA. Authors' methods: Without quality scores, immunoSEQ junctional reads could not be filtered like full-length reads. Measured with immunoSEQ multiplex PCR; TCRdb has only the in-frame clones, and not every one. The DNA was the basis for D and trimming; V, J and clone size are from that table. In the table there are about 470,000 clones, roughly 77% of which are singletons.

This clonotype originated in a woman between 40 and 55 years old in good health. Some clones in this sample may be carry-over from other donors' samples. The V and J genes are TRBV10-2 and TRBJ1-6; maybe TRBD1 (5 bases). What was sequenced was PBMCs. CDR3 in amino acids: CASSFGTRGSPLHF. The CDR3 DNA reads TGCGCCAGCAGTTTCGGAACTCGGGGGTCACCCCTCCACTTT.